A single sample gave rise to the 15 T cell receptor beta chains below, sequenced in a study of OX40 agonist ivuxolimab in advanced cancers. This table comes from immunoSEQ multiplex PCR, and its TCRdb copy is limited to in-frame clones, with some not included. The sample gives about 76,000 clones, approximately 86% of which show up once; just over 2.5% is in the top ten. The input for sequencing was CD4+ or CD8+ T cells sorted from blood, taken in a trial of the OX40 agonist ivuxolimab. The receptors here all came from an adult with an advanced solid tumor such as melanoma, head and neck, liver or kidney cancer.

The chain employs TRBV7-2 and TRBJ2-3; TRBD1 might be the D (6 bases). V lost 5 bases to trimming and J lost 6 bases, with 9 bases between them. CDR1 is SGHTA, CDR2 FQGNSA, per germline. The CDR3 loop spans 12 amino acids. CDR3 in amino acids: CASSPDRDTQYF. CDR3 nucleotides: TGTGCCAGCAGCCCCGACAGGGATACGCAGTATTTT.

The chain carries TRBV28 and TRBJ1-6; tentatively, D is TRBD1 (6 bases). This CDR3 comprises 14 residues. V lost 3 bases and J 5 bases, leaving 8 bases between the germline ends. Germline V gene lookup returns CDR1 MDHEN and CDR2 SYDVKM. The CDR3 region has the DNA TGTGCCAGCAGTTTCCAGGGGAATAATTCACCCCTCCACTTT. Translation: CASSFQGNNSPLHF.

The V and J genes are TRBV6-1 and TRBJ2-7, with D uncertain. The CDR3 is 12 residues long. Germline values: CDR1 MNHNS, CDR2 SASEGT. Trimming cost V 5 bases and J 4 bases, with 9 bases left between them. CDR3 nucleotide sequence: TGTGCCAGCAGTCTATTGGGGTACGAGCAGTACTTC. This sequence encodes CASSLLGYEQYF.

The chain couples TRBV7-2 to TRBJ1-2, with D perhaps matching TRBD1 (5 bases). CDR1 is SGHTA and CDR2 is FQGNSA in the germline V gene. V shed 5 bases and J shed 8 bases, with 18 bases lying between them. This CDR3 spans 14 amino acids. The CDR3 sequence: CASSPQGPGSGYTF. Written as DNA, the CDR3 is TGTGCCAGCAGCCCCCAGGGTCCAGGGTCGGGCTACACCTTC. The entire variable domain, with the rest obtained from reference TRBV7-2 and TRBJ1-2, is as follows: GAGVSQSPSNKVTEKGKDVELRCDPISGHTALYWYRQSLGQGLEFLIYFQGNSAPDKSGLPSDRFSAERTGGSVSTLTIQRTQQEDSAVYLCASSPQGPGSGYTFGSGTRLTVV.

This clone has only one observation. The chain carries TRBV28 and TRBJ2-2; 8 bases agree with TRBD1. Losses at the gene ends were 7 bases for V and 4 bases for J; bases not matched to a gene: 5. The CDR3 is made up of 14 amino acids. The germline gives CDR1 MDHEN, CDR2 SYDVKM. The CDR3, as DNA: TGTGCCAGCACCACAGGGGGTACCACCGGGGAGCTGTTTTTT. It codes for CASTTGGTTGELFF.

V usage is TRBV4-1 and J usage is TRBJ2-3, with 8 bases that match TRBD1. V shed 0 bases, J shed 3 bases, and the junction held 5 bases outside the gene matches. Germline CDR1 MGHRA, CDR2 YSYEKL. The CDR3 runs to 16 residues. The DNA of the CDR3 is TGCGCCAGCAGCCAAGAGGCAGGGGGCAAGACAGATACGCAGTATTTT. It encodes CASSQEAGGKTDTQYF.

The chain carries TRBV7-6 and TRBJ2-5; 7 nucleotides line up with TRBD1. The DNA end is a closer match to TRBJ2-7, so the J assignment may be wrong. Germline-derived CDR1 and CDR2 are SGHVS and FNYEAQ. This CDR3 contains 14 residues. In nucleotides, the CDR3 is TGTGCCAGCAGTCCACAGGGGTTGACCTACGAGCAGTACTTC. Its translation is CASSPQGLTYEQYF.

The CDR3 region has the DNA TGTGCCAGCAGCTTAGATCACAGGGGGGGTGGCTACACCTTC. It yields the protein CASSLDHRGGGYTF. The chain employs TRBV7-3 and TRBJ1-2; TRBD1 matches 8 bases. Germline trimming cut 2 bases from V and 7 bases from J; bases unmatched to any gene: 6. CDR1 and CDR2 (germline): SGHTA, FQGTGA. CDR3 length: 14 residues. The whole variable domain, remainder taken from reference TRBV7-3 and TRBJ1-2, is GAGVSQTPSNKVTEKGKYVELRCDPISGHTALYWYRQSLGQGPEFLIYFQGTGAADDSGLPNDRFFAVRPEGSVSTLKIQRTERGDSAVYLCASSLDHRGGGYTFGSGTRLTVV.

The CDR3: CASSIRVGGQPQHF. Here the CDR3 DNA reads TGTGCCAGTAGTATCCGAGTTGGAGGACAGCCCCAGCATTTT. This chain uses TRBV19 with TRBJ1-5; D uncertain. The CDR3 contains 14 residues. Trimming took off 3 bases at V and 7 bases at J, with 13 bases between the two ends. Germline assignment: CDR1 LNHDA and CDR2 SQIVND (reference sequence).

This chain connects TRBV7-9 to TRBJ1-2; 9 bases are shared with TRBD1. From germline, CDR1 is SEHNR and CDR2 FQNEAQ (reference sequence). V lost 5 bases and J lost 6; bases outside the gene matches: 7. The CDR3 totals 14 residues. The CDR3 coding sequence is TGTGCCAGCAGCCCTGGGACAGGGTTGAATGGCTACACCTTC. As protein: CASSPGTGLNGYTF.

The rearrangement uses TRBV11-2 and TRBJ2-7, with 9 bases fitting TRBD1. J was trimmed by 6 bases and V by 0 bases; bases with no gene match: 3. The CDR3 is 14 residues long. Germline V lookup: CDR1 SGHAT, CDR2 FQNNGV. CDR3 residues: CASSLDTGGAEQYV. CDR3 bases: TGTGCCAGCAGCTTAGACACAGGGGGCGCCGAGCAGTACGTC.

This chain joins TRBV10-3 and TRBJ1-6, with D possibly being TRBD1 (6 bases). There are 15 residues in the CDR3. With 10 bases removed from V and 7 bases from J, the gap between germline ends came to 20 bases. Germline assignment: CDR1 ENHRY and CDR2 SYGVKD. This chain's CDR3 is CASRGGTGGNSPLHF. The CDR3 nucleotides read TGTGCCAGCAGAGGGGGGACGGGAGGAAATTCACCCCTCCACTTT.

The J gene is TRBJ2-3, the V gene TRBV10-3; D unclear. With 4 bases removed from V and 4 bases from J, the gap between germline ends came to 9 bases. This CDR3 is built from 13 residues. CDR1 is ENHRY and CDR2 is SYGVKD in the germline V gene. Here the CDR3 reads CAISGTPPDTQYF. The CDR3 DNA sequence: TGTGCCATCAGTGGGACCCCGCCAGATACGCAGTATTTT.

This clone has just a few counts. The V and J genes are TRBV6-5 and TRBJ1-5; 8 nucleotides line up with TRBD1. Germline V gene lookup returns CDR1 MNHEY and CDR2 SVGAGI. J was trimmed by 3 bases and V by 6 bases; bases with no gene match: 7. The CDR3 runs 15 residues. CDR3 amino acids: CASSVGQGLNQPQHF. CDR3 nucleotide sequence: TGTGCCAGCAGCGTCGGACAGGGCCTCAATCAGCCCCAGCATTTT.

The chain employs TRBV9 and TRBJ2-2; TRBD2 matches at 8 bases. V shed 4 bases and J 4 bases; nucleotides not matched to a gene: 15. Germline lookup yields CDR1 SGDLS and CDR2 YYNGEE. This CDR3 is built from 18 residues. The CDR3 nucleotides read TGTGCCAGCAGCCCCCGCCCCCTCTCGGGGGGGGGCACCGGGGAGCTGTTTTTT. Its protein is CASSPRPLSGGGTGELFF.